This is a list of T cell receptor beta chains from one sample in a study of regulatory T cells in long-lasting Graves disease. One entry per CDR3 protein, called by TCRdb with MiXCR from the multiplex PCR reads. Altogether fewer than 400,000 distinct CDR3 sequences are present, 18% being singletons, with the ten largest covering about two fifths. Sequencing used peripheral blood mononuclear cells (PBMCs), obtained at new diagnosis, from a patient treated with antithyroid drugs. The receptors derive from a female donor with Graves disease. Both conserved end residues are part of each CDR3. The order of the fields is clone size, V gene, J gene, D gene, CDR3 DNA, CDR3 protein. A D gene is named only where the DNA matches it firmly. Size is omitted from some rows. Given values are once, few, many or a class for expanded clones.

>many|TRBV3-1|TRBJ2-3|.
TGTGCCAGCAGCCAAGACGGATGGGAGGAGTCAGATACGCAGTATTTT
CASSQDGWEESDTQYF
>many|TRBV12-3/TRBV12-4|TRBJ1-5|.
TGTGCCAGCAGTACCAGAGCCATGGGCAATCAGCCCCAGCATTTT
CASSTRAMGNQPQHF
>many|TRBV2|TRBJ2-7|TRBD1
TGTGCCAGCAACCGGGACAGTGGCTACGAGCAGTACTTC
CASNRDSGYEQYF
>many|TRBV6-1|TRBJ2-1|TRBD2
TGTGCCAGCAGCTCCCTACCAGCGGGAGTGTACAATGAGCAGTTCTTC
CASSSLPAGVYNEQFF
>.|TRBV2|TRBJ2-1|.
TGTGCCAGCAGTGAAGGCGGCTACGGGGATGAGCAGTTCTTC
CASSEGGYGDEQFF
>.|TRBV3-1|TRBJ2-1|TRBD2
TGTGCCAGCAGCCATCCCCCCGGGACTAGCGTAGCCAATGAGCAGTTCTTC
CASSHPPGTSVANEQFF
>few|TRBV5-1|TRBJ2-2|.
TGCGCCAGCAGCTTGGGCCCCACGGGGAACACCGGGGAGCTGTTTTTT
CASSLGPTGNTGELFF
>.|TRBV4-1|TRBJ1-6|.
TGCGCCAGCAGCCCGCCCCACTTT
CASSPPHF
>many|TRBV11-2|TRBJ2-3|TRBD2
TGTGCCAGCAGCTTCCACGATCGACTAGCGGGAACCACAGATACGCAGTATTTT
CASSFHDRLAGTTDTQYF
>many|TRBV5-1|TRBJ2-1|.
TGCGCCAGCAGCGCAGGACGGAGCTCCTACAATGAGCAGTTCTTC
CASSAGRSSYNEQFF
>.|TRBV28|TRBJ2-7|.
TGTGCCAGCAGTTTAGGTTTGGGAGTCCCCCACTTC
CASSLGLGVPHF
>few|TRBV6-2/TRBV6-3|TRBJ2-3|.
TGTGCCAGCAGTGAATCCGGGGATGTAGATACGCAGTATTTT
CASSESGDVDTQYF
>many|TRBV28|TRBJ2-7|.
TGTGCCAGCAGTTTAGGGGATTCCGCCTACGAGCAGTACTTC
CASSLGDSAYEQYF
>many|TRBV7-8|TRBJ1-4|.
TGTGCCAGCAGCTTACGGGAGGTTAATGAAAAACTGTTTTTT
CASSLREVNEKLFF
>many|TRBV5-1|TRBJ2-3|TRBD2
TGCGCCAGCAGCGTAGGGCGGTCCGGGACTAGCGCCACAGATACGCAGTATTTT
CASSVGRSGTSATDTQYF
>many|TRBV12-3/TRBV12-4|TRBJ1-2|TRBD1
TGTGCCAGCAGGCCTACCGGGACAGGGATCGGGGGCTACACCTTC
CASRPTGTGIGGYTF
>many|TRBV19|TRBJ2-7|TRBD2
TGTGCCAGTACCCCTTCAGGGCGGGAGGGAACCTACGAGCAGTACTTC
CASTPSGREGTYEQYF
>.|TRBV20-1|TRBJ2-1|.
TGCAGTGCTAGAGAATGGTCTAACGGGGCAAGCTACAATGAGCAGTGCTTC
CSAREWSNGASYNEQCF
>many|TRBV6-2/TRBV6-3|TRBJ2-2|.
TGTGCCAGCAGTGCCAGACAGAGTTGGAACACCGGGGAGCTGTTTTTT
CASSARQSWNTGELFF
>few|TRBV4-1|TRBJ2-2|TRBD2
TGCGCCAGCAGCCAAGATTCAGGGAGGGACACCGGGGAGCTGTTTTTT
CASSQDSGRDTGELFF
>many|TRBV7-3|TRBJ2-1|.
TGTGCCTCACGCCGGGCCCGCAATGAGCAGTTCTTC
CASRRARNEQFF
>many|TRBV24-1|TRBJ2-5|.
TGTGCCACCAGTGACCCCCCCGGGATCGACGGAGAGACCCAGTACTTC
CATSDPPGIDGETQYF
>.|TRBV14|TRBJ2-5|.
TGTGCCAGCAGCCAAGAACGGCGGGGGCCGGCCCAAGATACCCAGTACTTC
CASSQERRGPAQDTQYF
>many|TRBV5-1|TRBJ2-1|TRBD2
TGCGCCAGCAGCTTGATACTAGCGGGAGGAGTAGATGAGCAGTTCTTC
CASSLILAGGVDEQFF
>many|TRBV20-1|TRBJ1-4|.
TGCAGTGCTAGAGATCTAAGACCGATGGGGGATGAAAAACTGTTTTTT
CSARDLRPMGDEKLFF
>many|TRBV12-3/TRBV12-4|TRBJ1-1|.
TGTGCCAGCAGTTTTGCGGGAGTGGCCACTGAAGCTTTCTTT
CASSFAGVATEAFF
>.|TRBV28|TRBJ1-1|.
TGTGCCAGCAGTTTATCGGACCTAATACTGAACACTGAAGCTTTCTTT
CASSLSDLILNTEAFF
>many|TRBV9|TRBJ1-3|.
TGTGCCAGCAGCAAATTCCAGGGTACTGGAAACACCATATATTTT
CASSKFQGTGNTIYF
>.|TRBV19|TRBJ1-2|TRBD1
TGTGCCAGTGGTACAGGGGCTAACTATGGCTACACCTTC
CASGTGANYGYTF
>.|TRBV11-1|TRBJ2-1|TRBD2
TGTGCCAGCAGCCTTAGCGGGAAGGACAATGAGCAGTTCTTC
CASSLSGKDNEQFF
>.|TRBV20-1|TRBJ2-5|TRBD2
TGCAGTGCTAGAGATTATTCAGCGGGAGCCCAAGGGACCCAGTACTTC
CSARDYSAGAQGTQYF
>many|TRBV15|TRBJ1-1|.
TGTGCCACCAGCAGAGGACAGGCGTACACTGAAGCTTTCTTT
CATSRGQAYTEAFF
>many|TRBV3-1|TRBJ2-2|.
TGTGCCAGCAGCCAAGGGCCTAACACCGGGGAGCTGTTTTTT
CASSQGPNTGELFF
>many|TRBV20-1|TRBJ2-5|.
TGCAGTGCTAGATCTCGACAGGAGTGGTACCAAGAGACCCAGTACTTC
CSARSRQEWYQETQYF
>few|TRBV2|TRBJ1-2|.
TGTGCCAGCAGTGAATCTCACTATGGCTACACCTTC
CASSESHYGYTF
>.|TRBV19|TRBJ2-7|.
TGTGCCAGTAGTATAGGTCTCGGCTACGAGCAGTACTTC
CASSIGLGYEQYF
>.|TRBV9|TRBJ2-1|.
TGTGCCAGCAGCGTAGATTTTAACGGAGCGGGCAATGAGCAGTTCTTC
CASSVDFNGAGNEQFF
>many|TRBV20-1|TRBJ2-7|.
TGCAGTGCAGGGACCTCCACCTACGAGCAGTACTTC
CSAGTSTYEQYF
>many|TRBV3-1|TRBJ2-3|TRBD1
TGTGCCAGCAGCCAACCAGCCACAACAGGGGTGTGGACAGATACGCAGTATTTT
CASSQPATTGVWTDTQYF
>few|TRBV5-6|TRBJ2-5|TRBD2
TGTGCCAGCAGCGATGGACTTACCCCTGTGGCGGGGGTCCAAGAGACCCAGTACTTC
CASSDGLTPVAGVQETQYF